This T cell receptor beta chain was profiled in a study of cytotoxic CD8 clonotypes in ibrutinib-treated CLL. The CDR3 sequence is 14 residues long. Trimming cost V 6 bases and J 1 base, with 10 bases left between them. Germline lookup yields CDR1 SNHLY and CDR2 FYNNEI. Clones were sequenced by immunoSEQ multiplex PCR, and TCRdb holds only the in-frame ones, with some missing. The sample consists of about 130,000 clones, about 79% of them appearing once. The starting material was PBMCs, obtained after 12 months of ibrutinib treatment. The chain is built from TRBV2 and TRBJ2-1, with a tentative D call TRBD2 (5 bases). This TCR came from a human donor with chronic lymphocytic leukemia. The CDR3 coding sequence is TGTGCCAGCAGCGAGGGCGCTTCCTACAATGAGCAGTTCTTC. This encodes CASSEGASYNEQFF.